These T cell receptor beta chains were read from a single sample in a study of shared clonotypes between healthy human individuals. Some clones are missing from TCRdb's copy, which holds only in-frame ones; the method was immunoSEQ multiplex PCR. The data contain about 2.4 million clones, over 85% of them seen just once; the ten biggest clones take up 0.36%. The source material was naive CD4+ T cells from PBMCs. These receptor sequences come from a man between 18 and 35 years old in good health. Some clones in this sample may be carry-over from other donors' samples. Both conserved end residues are part of each CDR3. The order of the fields is clone size, V gene, J gene, CDR3 length, D gene, CDR3 protein, CDR3 DNA. The D gene is left open where the match is weak. Size is stated for part of the rows, as once, few or many counts, or as a class when the clone is expanded.

-	TRBV29-1	TRBJ1-4	13	-	CSVLGGLNEKLFF	TGCAGCGTTCTCGGGGGTCTAAATGAAAAACTGTTTTTT
-	TRBV11-1	TRBJ2-7	18	-	CASSLTRGIGAGVYEQYF	TGTGCCAGCAGCTTAACGAGGGGCATTGGTGCGGGCGTCTACGAGCAGTACTTC
-	TRBV28	TRBJ2-7	12	-	CASSYRVDEQYF	TGTGCCAGCAGTTACAGGGTGGACGAGCAGTACTTC
-	TRBV7-3	TRBJ2-5	15	-	CASSLTGGPRETQYF	TGTGCCAGCAGCTTAACGGGCGGGCCGAGGGAGACCCAGTACTTC
-	TRBV19	TRBJ1-2	14	-	CASSMRHPNYGYTF	TGTGCCAGTAGTATGAGACATCCTAACTATGGCTACACCTTC
-	TRBV19	TRBJ1-1	13	-	CASSIQTDTEAFF	TGTGCCAGTAGTATTCAGACGGACACTGAAGCTTTCTTT
-	TRBV7-7	TRBJ2-1	16	TRBD2	CASSISSGSSYNEQFF	TGTGCCAGCAGCATATCGAGCGGGAGCTCCTACAATGAGCAGTTCTTC
-	TRBV6-6	TRBJ2-1	14	-	CASTPRTGDNEQFF	TGTGCCAGCACCCCGAGGACGGGCGACAATGAGCAGTTCTTC
-	TRBV19	TRBJ2-5	14	-	CASSKRGNQETQYF	TGTGCCAGTAGCAAAAGGGGGAACCAAGAGACCCAGTACTTC
-	TRBV18	TRBJ1-1	13	-	CASSPHMNTEAFF	TGTGCCAGCTCACCCCACATGAACACTGAAGCTTTCTTT
-	TRBV27	TRBJ2-5	15	TRBD1	CASSSRQGYQETQYF	TGTGCCAGCAGTTCACGACAGGGTTACCAAGAGACCCAGTACTTC
-	TRBV6-5	TRBJ2-5	13	-	CASSPPAQETQYF	TGTGCCAGCTCCCCACCTGCGCAAGAGACCCAGTACTTC
-	TRBV5-1	TRBJ2-5	15	TRBD2	CASSATGTTEETQYF	TGCGCCAGCAGCGCGACCGGGACTACAGAAGAGACCCAGTACTTC
-	TRBV29-1	TRBJ2-5	16	TRBD2	CSVSRPSGGAAETQYF	TGCAGCGTTTCGCGGCCCTCGGGGGGGGCGGCAGAGACCCAGTACTTC
-	TRBV12-5	TRBJ2-3	14	TRBD1	CASALDRITDTQYF	TGTGCTAGTGCCCTGGACAGGATCACAGATACGCAGTATTTT
-	TRBV28	TRBJ1-1	15	TRBD1	CASSLWDRGSAEAFF	TGTGCCAGCAGTTTATGGGACAGGGGAAGTGCTGAAGCTTTCTTT
-	TRBV28	TRBJ1-5	12	-	CATRSGIQPQHF	TGTGCCACTCGCTCGGGCATCCAGCCCCAGCATTTT
-	TRBV19	TRBJ2-7	12	-	CASSIGASEQYF	TGTGCCAGTAGTATAGGAGCGAGCGAGCAGTACTTC
-	TRBV5-3	TRBJ2-7	15	TRBD2	CARSLPGTGGYEQYF	TGTGCCAGAAGTCTGCCAGGGACGGGGGGCTACGAGCAGTACTTC
once	TRBV10-1	TRBJ2-7	18	-	CASSVGQVWGEDSYEQYF	TGCGCCAGCAGTGTGGGGCAGGTCTGGGGGGAAGACTCCTACGAGCAGTACTTC
-	TRBV6-6	TRBJ1-2	14	-	CASSYSGQGYGYTF	TGTGCCAGCAGTTACTCGGGTCAGGGTTATGGCTACACCTTC
-	TRBV27	TRBJ1-2	13	-	CASSKERNYGYTF	TGTGCCAGCAGTAAAGAACGGAACTATGGCTACACCTTC
-	TRBV13	TRBJ2-2	17	TRBD1	CASSLRFLQGSTGELFF	TGTGCCAGCAGCTTACGGTTTTTACAGGGGAGCACCGGGGAGCTGTTTTTT
-	TRBV7-2	TRBJ2-1	16	TRBD1	CASSWGQGLSYNEQFF	TGTGCCAGCAGTTGGGGACAGGGATTATCCTACAATGAGCAGTTCTTC
-	TRBV19	TRBJ2-7	16	TRBD2	CASSPLGSGRPYEQYF	TGTGCCAGTAGTCCACTTGGTAGCGGGAGGCCCTACGAGCAGTACTTC
once	TRBV10-1	TRBJ2-4	16	TRBD2	CASSGGTSGSVNIQYF	TGCGCCAGCAGTGGGGGGACTAGCGGGAGTGTGAACATTCAGTACTTC
-	TRBV11-2	TRBJ2-3	16	-	CASSLVVGSSTDTQYF	TGTGCCAGCAGCTTAGTCGTAGGGTCGAGCACAGATACGCAGTATTTT
-	TRBV5-1	TRBJ1-4	14	-	CASTLTPTNEKLFF	TGCGCCAGCACCCTCACTCCAACTAATGAAAAACTGTTTTTT
-	TRBV28	TRBJ2-1	19	TRBD2	CASSQTGLAGHVRYNEQFF	TGTGCCAGCAGCCAAACGGGACTAGCGGGCCACGTCCGCTACAATGAGCAGTTCTTC
once	TRBV6-6	TRBJ2-1	15	TRBD2	CASSMNQAGVGEQFF	TGTGCCAGCAGTATGAACCAAGCGGGAGTAGGTGAGCAGTTCTTC
once	TRBV6-6	TRBJ1-2	12	-	CASSPPGGGYTF	TGTGCCAGCAGTCCACCCGGGGGAGGCTACACCTTC
-	TRBV30	TRBJ2-1	14	-	CAWTGRPNYNEQFF	TGTGCCTGGACGGGACGGCCCAACTACAATGAGCAGTTCTTC
-	TRBV19	TRBJ1-5	13	-	CASSLRTNQPQHF	TGTGCCAGTAGTCTTCGGACCAATCAGCCCCAGCATTTT
-	TRBV5-5	TRBJ2-7	13	-	CASSLIDNYEQYF	TGTGCCAGCAGTTTGATCGACAACTACGAGCAGTACTTC
-	TRBV28	TRBJ1-1	17	TRBD1	CASSAAGGAGLLDEAFF	TGTGCCAGCAGTGCGGCAGGGGGCGCGGGGCTTCTTGATGAAGCTTTCTTT
-	TRBV4-3	TRBJ1-3	15	TRBD1	CASSPEDRGGNTIYF	TGCGCCAGCAGCCCTGAGGACAGGGGAGGAAACACCATATATTTT
-	TRBV9	TRBJ2-3	15	-	CASSGGPSQLNTQYF	TGTGCCAGCAGCGGGGGACCGAGCCAGTTAAATACGCAGTATTTT
-	TRBV6-1	TRBJ2-5	13	-	CASSGTYKETQYF	TGTGCCAGCAGTGGAACATATAAAGAGACCCAGTACTTC
once	TRBV5-4	TRBJ1-2	15	-	CASSPGGAQVHGYTF	TGTGCCAGCAGCCCCGGCGGGGCACAAGTACATGGCTACACCTTC
once	TRBV7-8	TRBJ1-2	14	TRBD1	CASSLQGARYGYTF	TGTGCCAGCAGCCTTCAGGGGGCCAGGTATGGCTACACCTTC
-	TRBV28	TRBJ1-5	14	-	CASSDGGANQPQHF	TGTGCCAGCTCGGACGGGGGCGCCAATCAGCCCCAGCATTTT
-	TRBV5-1	TRBJ2-5	14	TRBD2	CASSGLAIAETQYF	TGCGCCAGCAGTGGACTAGCAATCGCAGAGACCCAGTACTTC
-	TRBV9	TRBJ2-5	16	TRBD2	CASSVGGLAGAETQYF	TGTGCCAGCAGCGTAGGGGGACTAGCGGGAGCAGAGACCCAGTACTTC
-	TRBV9	TRBJ2-1	14	TRBD2	CASNYGSGGNEQFF	TGTGCCAGCAATTACGGCTCGGGGGGGAATGAGCAGTTCTTC
-	TRBV5-1	TRBJ2-7	16	TRBD1	CASSRESGTGYYEQYF	TGCGCCAGCAGTCGAGAATCCGGGACAGGGTATTACGAGCAGTACTTC
few	TRBV29-1	TRBJ1-2	12	-	CSVSSGEGGYTF	TGCAGCGTTTCCTCAGGGGAAGGCGGCTACACCTTC
-	TRBV7-2	TRBJ1-1	12	-	CASSPLWTEAFF	TGTGCCAGCAGCCCCCTTTGGACTGAAGCTTTCTTT
-	TRBV7-8	TRBJ1-5	12	-	CASSFPGGVEHF	TGTGCCAGCAGCTTTCCCGGGGGCGTGGAGCATTTT
-	TRBV12-5	TRBJ2-1	18	TRBD1	CASGLSLLGTAAYNEQFF	TGTGCTAGTGGTTTGTCCCTTCTGGGGACAGCTGCCTACAATGAGCAGTTCTTC
-	TRBV19	TRBJ1-1	16	TRBD1	CASSIIGTGSIVGAFF	TGTGCCAGTAGTATAATTGGGACAGGGTCAATCGTCGGGGCTTTCTTT
-	TRBV28	TRBJ2-7	10	-	CASSLGEQYF	TGTGCCAGCAGTTTGGGCGAGCAGTACTTC
-	TRBV30	TRBJ2-3	16	-	CAWSAKPAWGSDTQYF	TGTGCCTGGAGCGCAAAACCAGCATGGGGCTCAGATACGCAGTATTTT
-	TRBV27	TRBJ2-1	15	TRBD2	CASSLTSRPYNEQFF	TGTGCCAGCAGTTTGACTAGCCGACCATACAATGAGCAGTTCTTC